The entry below describes one T cell receptor beta chain. Its antigen is unknown. Sequencing was performed with immunoSEQ multiplex PCR; in TCRdb, only in-frame clones are kept and a portion is missing. The table lists 39,000 or so clones, over 90% of them singletons. Patients had received no treatment within the previous three months. V dropped 8 bases and J dropped 2; count of bases not matched to a gene: 6. The CDR3 loop spans 14 amino acids. Germline CDR1 SGHTA, CDR2 FQGNSA. The data originate from a study of resident and recirculating memory T cells in vitiligo. Regarding the study as a whole: Vitiligo lesions lacked a unique dominant clone, and clonality varied. TCR sequences were not conserved across biopsy sites or patients.

V is TRBV7-2 and J is TRBJ2-3; the match to TRBD2 covers 8 bases. This TCR was sampled from a male donor with vitiligo. The source material was blood. Written as DNA, the CDR3 is TGTGCCAGCGCCCAGCGGGGGACCACAGATACGCAGTATTTT. As protein: CASAQRGTTDTQYF.